The 25 T cell receptor beta chains below come from one sample, sequenced in a study of blood T cell repertoires in COVID-19. Some clones are missing from TCRdb's copy, which holds only in-frame ones; the method was immunoSEQ multiplex PCR. The sample holds about 240,000 clones, about 83% seen once. The sample was peripheral blood. The receptors come from a human donor in a cohort sampled during active COVID-19.

The chain combines TRBV19 with TRBJ1-1; 8 bases match TRBD1. This CDR3 has 15 amino acids. CDR1 is LNHDA and CDR2 is SQIVND in the germline V gene (reference sequence). With V trimmed by 4 bases and J by 0 bases, 4 bases remained unmatched. The CDR3 sequence: CASSRQGQVNTEAFF. CDR3 in DNA: TGTGCCAGTAGTAGACAGGGGCAGGTGAACACTGAAGCTTTCTTT.

The chain employs TRBV7-6 and TRBJ2-7; D is ambiguous. This CDR3 contains 12 residues. V lost 1 base to trimming and J lost 7 bases, with 8 bases between them. The germline V gene has CDR1 SGHVS and CDR2 FNYEAQ. CDR3 in DNA: TGTGCCAGCAGCTTAGTCCTCGGGGAGCAGTACTTC. It is translated as CASSLVLGEQYF.

The chain is built from TRBV6-1 and TRBJ1-3, with TRBD1 matching over 9 bases. J gave up 7 bases and V 10 bases, and 8 bases lay outside the gene matches. CDR1 is MNHNS, CDR2 SASEGT, per germline. This CDR3 contains 13 residues. CDR3 loop: CAIRRQGENTIYF. For the CDR3, the DNA is TGTGCCATCCGGCGACAGGGGGAGAACACCATATATTTT.

The table lists this clone with a count of one. The chain links TRBV11-2 to TRBJ2-5; 11 positions agree with TRBD2. The CDR3 extends over 16 amino acids. The ends lost 5 bases at V and 5 bases at J; junction bases unmatched: 10. The V gene's germline CDR1 is SGHAT and CDR2 FQNNGV. This CDR3 reads CASSTGTSGTGETQYF. In nucleotides, the CDR3 is TGTGCCAGCAGCACCGGGACTAGCGGAACGGGGGAGACCCAGTACTTC.

This clone was observed a single time. The V call is TRBV3-1 (or the pseudogene TRBV3-2), the J call TRBJ2-5; 8 bases are a match to TRBD1. Per the germline V gene, CDR1 is LGHDT and CDR2 is YNNKEL (reference sequence). Trimming cost V 1 base and J 2 bases; bases outside gene matches: 3. The CDR3 runs to 15 residues. Written as DNA, the CDR3 is TGTGCCAGCAGCCAAGCCAGGGGGCCTCAAGAGACCCAGTACTTC. This translates into CASSQARGPQETQYF.

This clone was seen only once. V gene TRBV7-2 combines with J gene TRBJ2-7; 9 bases align to TRBD2. The CDR3 runs to 16 residues. Trimming at V came to 5 bases and at J to 1 base, leaving 9 bases not matched to a gene. The germline gives CDR1 SGHTA, CDR2 FQGNSA. CDR3 DNA: TGTGCCAGCAGCCTTAGAGCGGGAGGCGGGTCCTACGAGCAGTACTTC. It yields the protein CASSLRAGGGSYEQYF.

As concerns this clone: Other DNA sequences in this sample translate to the same CDR3. CDR3 in DNA: TGTGCCAGCAGCCAAGGGAGGGGGGGGTACGAGCAGTACTTC. The encoded protein is CASSQGRGGYEQYF. The chain combines TRBV3-1 (or the pseudogene TRBV3-2) with TRBJ2-7, with D possibly TRBD2 on 7 matching bases. The CDR3 is 14 residues long. V gave up 1 base and J gave up 4 bases, with 11 bases separating them. Germline V gene sequence: CDR1 LGHDT, CDR2 YNNKEL (reference sequence).

The chain combines TRBV12-5 with TRBJ1-4; D possibly corresponds to TRBD1 (5 bases). With 6 bases removed from V and 7 bases from J, the gap between germline ends came to 9 bases. CDR1 is LGHNT, CDR2 FRNRAP, per germline. The CDR3 totals 12 residues. CDR3 coding DNA: TGTGCTAGTGGATCGGGACTTGAAAAACTGTTTTTT. Translating it yields CASGSGLEKLFF.

J is TRBJ2-7 and V is TRBV9, with TRBD2 identical over 8 bases. J gave up 4 bases and V 2 bases, and 8 bases lay outside the gene matches. The CDR3 is 15 residues long. Germline assignment: CDR1 SGDLS and CDR2 YYNGEE. This chain's CDR3 is CASSVSNSGTYEQYF. DNA for the CDR3: TGTGCCAGCAGCGTGAGTAATAGCGGGACTTACGAGCAGTACTTC.

CDR3 in amino acids: CASSEQGAREKLFF. The DNA of the CDR3 is TGCGCCAGCAGTGAACAGGGGGCCCGAGAAAAACTGTTTTTT. The V call is TRBV10-2, the J call TRBJ1-4, with 9 bases aligning to TRBD1. Germline CDR1 is WSHSY and CDR2 is SAAADI. The junction had 4 bases not matched to a gene; V was cut back by 3 bases and J by 8 bases. The CDR3 has 14 residues.

The gene calls are TRBV6-4 and TRBJ2-1; 12 bases fit TRBD2. This CDR3 spans 16 amino acids. Losses at the gene ends were 2 bases for V and 4 bases for J; bases not matched to a gene: 3. CDR1 and CDR2 from the germline V gene are MRHNA and SNTAGT. CDR3 coding DNA: TGTGCCAGCAGTGACGCCACTAGCGGGGGGTACAATGAGCAGTTCTTC. Amino acids: CASSDATSGGYNEQFF.

The rearrangement joins TRBV5-1 to TRBJ2-3; the match to TRBD2 covers 7 bases. Germline V gives CDR1 SGHRS, CDR2 YFSETQ. Trimming took 0 bases from V and 2 from J; bases not matched to a gene: 6. CDR3 size: 16 residues. The CDR3 region has the DNA TGCGCCAGCAGCTTGGGGAACGGGGGGATCACAGATACGCAGTATTTT. Protein sequence: CASSLGNGGITDTQYF.

In DNA, the CDR3 is TGTGCCAGCACCAGCGCCGGGGTGAGAAATCAGCCCCAGCATTTT. It translates to CASTSAGVRNQPQHF. The chain recombines TRBV7-9 with TRBJ1-5; unclear D gene. This CDR3 has 15 residues. The germline V gene encodes CDR1 SEHNR and CDR2 FQNEAQ (reference sequence). V was trimmed by 7 bases and J by 4 bases, leaving 17 bases between them.

The gene calls are TRBV9 and TRBJ2-7, with TRBD2 matching over 9 bases. The CDR3 totals 16 residues. The V gene end was trimmed by 4 bases and the J gene end by 0 bases; junction bases not matched to a gene: 8. CDR1 is SGDLS, CDR2 YYNGEE, per germline. The CDR3 spells CASSPSASGISYEQYF. The CDR3, as DNA: TGTGCCAGCAGCCCCTCGGCTAGCGGGATCTCCTACGAGCAGTACTTC.

The chain links TRBV12-3 or TRBV12-4 to TRBJ2-7; tentative D call: TRBD1 (5 bases). The CDR3 is 13 amino acids. Trimming shortened V by 6 bases and J by 2 bases, and 11 bases separated the two germline ends. The CDR3 protein is CASSSTDTYEQYF. The CDR3 coding sequence is TGTGCCAGCAGCTCGACAGACACCTACGAGCAGTACTTC.

The chain joins TRBV7-8 to TRBJ1-5; 9 bases map to TRBD1. The CDR3 is 15 amino acids. Losses at the gene ends were 5 bases for V and 4 bases for J; bases not matched to a gene: 6. The germline gives CDR1 SGHVS, CDR2 FQNEAQ. CDR3 bases: TGTGCCAGCAGCGGAAGGACAGGGGATAATCAGCCCCAGCATTTT. The encoded protein is CASSGRTGDNQPQHF.

The chain recombines TRBV3-1 (or the pseudogene TRBV3-2) with TRBJ2-1, with a weak D call TRBD1 (7 bases). The CDR3 consists of 15 residues. Germline V gene data show CDR1 as LGHDT and CDR2 as YNNKEL (reference sequence). With 3 bases removed from V and 7 bases from J, the gap between germline ends came to 16 bases. The chain's CDR3 is CASSQEGAIWNEQFF. In DNA form, the CDR3 reads TGTGCCAGCAGCCAGGAGGGGGCGATATGGAATGAGCAGTTCTTC.

The DNA of the CDR3 is TGTGCCAGCAGTCGGACCGCAGGGGGAAACTACGAGCAGTACTTC. Amino acid sequence: CASSRTAGGNYEQYF. This chain connects TRBV6-5 to TRBJ2-7; 7 nucleotides match TRBD1. V lost 5 bases to trimming and J lost 3 bases; unmatched junction nucleotides: 10. CDR3 size: 15 residues. The V gene's germline CDR1 is MNHEY and CDR2 SVGAGI.

This chain joins TRBV28 and TRBJ1-2; the D gene is possibly TRBD1 (6 bases). The CDR3 has 13 amino acids. Between the trimmed V and J ends, which lost 5 bases and 8 bases, there was a span of 15 bases. Germline values: CDR1 MDHEN, CDR2 SYDVKM. The CDR3 DNA reads as TGTGCCAGCAGTCTACTAGGGGGTCAAGGCTACACCTTC. The encoded protein is CASSLLGGQGYTF.

The J gene is TRBJ2-1, the V gene TRBV19, with D perhaps matching TRBD2 (6 bases). The CDR3 consists of 15 residues. The V gene lost 3 bases and the J gene lost 4 bases, with 13 bases spanning the gap. Germline CDR1 is LNHDA and CDR2 is SQIVND (reference sequence). The CDR3 nucleotides are TGTGCCAGTAGTATCCGGGACTTAGCTTACAATGAGCAGTTCTTC. It yields the protein CASSIRDLAYNEQFF.

The chain uses TRBV5-1 and TRBJ2-3; D is uncertain. This CDR3 region has 15 residues. Trimming pared 0 bases from V and 0 bases from J, leaving 8 bases between. Germline lookup yields CDR1 SGHRS and CDR2 YFSETQ. The chain's CDR3 is CASSLGSISTDTQYF. As DNA, the CDR3 is TGCGCCAGCAGCTTGGGCAGTATTAGCACAGATACGCAGTATTTT.

The chain is built from TRBV19 and TRBJ1-1; 9 bases line up with TRBD1. Losses at the gene ends were 6 bases for V and 5 bases for J; bases not matched to a gene: 7. The CDR3 is made up of 14 amino acids. The germline V gene encodes CDR1 LNHDA and CDR2 SQIVND (reference sequence). DNA for the CDR3: TGTGCCAGTAGACTGACAGGGGGGGGAACTGAAGCTTTCTTT. Encoded protein: CASRLTGGGTEAFF.

This sequence joins TRBV4-1 and TRBJ2-3; 7 bases map to TRBD2. V gave up 5 bases and J gave up 0 bases; unmatched junction bases: 5. Germline V gene data show CDR1 as MGHRA and CDR2 as YSYEKL. This CDR3 has 15 amino acids. The CDR3: CASSLTLASTDTQYF. The CDR3 DNA reads as TGCGCCAGCAGCTTGACACTAGCGAGCACAGATACGCAGTATTTT.

This clone was observed at least ten times. The J gene is TRBJ2-1, the V gene TRBV28, with TRBD1 matching over 12 bases. Germline CDR1 and CDR2: MDHEN and SYDVKM. CDR3 size: 18 residues. The V segment lost 6 bases and the J segment 8 bases; nucleotides outside the gene matches: 17. This chain's CDR3 is CASSLGQGAMRARDEQFF. For the CDR3, the DNA is TGTGCCAGCAGCTTGGGACAGGGGGCCATGCGGGCCCGCGATGAGCAGTTCTTC.

This rearrangement joins TRBV5-6 to TRBJ2-7; 8 nucleotides align to TRBD2. This CDR3 comprises 15 residues. Germline CDR1 SGHDT, CDR2 YYEEEE. Trimming removed 4 bases from V and 0 bases from J; junction bases left unmatched: 6. In DNA, the CDR3 is TGTGCCAGCAGCAGACTAGCGCAGTACTCCTACGAGCAGTACTTC. It codes for CASSRLAQYSYEQYF.